Listed here is a single T cell receptor (beta chain). The CDR3 regions of TCR beta were amplified from RNA transcripts. Using the HTBI primer set, a first-round RT-PCR was run on the TCR CDR3. TCRdb called the multiplex PCR reads again in MiXCR, with one record for every CDR3 protein. The top ten clones hold about 11% of a sample with about 520,000 distinct CDR3 sequences, roughly 25% of them seen once. The source of the sample is a study of T cells in Graves' hyperthyroidism and ophthalmopathy. Germline values: CDR1 SGHAT, CDR2 FQNNGV. Between the trimmed V and J ends, which lost 5 bases and 12 bases, there was a span of 13 bases. This CDR3 comprises 11 residues.

V gene TRBV11-2 combines with J gene TRBJ1-2, with a tentative D call TRBD1 (5 bases). This receptor was taken from a woman in her 30s with Graves' ophthalmopathy. Sequenced material: blood. This CDR3 reads CASSQGGGHTF. The CDR3 nucleotides read TGTGCCAGCAGCCAGGGTGGAGGCCACACCTTC.